The 2 T cell receptor beta chains given below trace back to one sample, sequenced in a study of cytomegalovirus exposure and HLA in healthy donors (TCRdb year 2017). Library generation was performed with the immunoSEQ multiplex PCR assay. The multiplex PCR relied on a mix of 60 forward primers for TCR Vbeta segments and 13 reverse primers for TCR Jbeta segments. TCRdb holds this immuneACCESS table with in-frame rearrangements only. Some clones are missing; in checked studies, unresolved V genes explain under half, and the rest has no known cause. The sample table lists 130,000 or so clones, more than 80% of them with a count of one. The ten most abundant clones make up under 7.5% of the sample. Sequences were obtained from PBMCs. The receptors were sampled from a woman aged 25 to 45 in good health and CMV-seropositive.

The chain links TRBV10-3 to TRBJ2-1, with TRBD1 as a possible D gene (6 bases). V was trimmed by 7 bases and J by 5 bases, leaving 18 bases between them. CDR1 is ENHRY, CDR2 SYGVKD, per germline. CDR3 size: 15 residues. CDR3 in amino acids: CAIKQTGQYNNEQFF. Written as DNA, the CDR3 is TGTGCCATCAAGCAAACTGGACAGTATAACAATGAGCAGTTCTTC.

This chain uses TRBV5-6 with TRBJ2-3; maybe TRBD1 (7 bases). The CDR3 contains 17 residues. From germline, CDR1 is SGHDT and CDR2 YYEEEE. Trimming took 9 bases from V and 1 from J, leaving 24 bases between them. CDR3: CATTFRTGGMGTDTQYF. CDR3 in DNA: TGTGCCACCACCTTTCGGACAGGAGGGATGGGCACAGATACGCAGTATTTT.